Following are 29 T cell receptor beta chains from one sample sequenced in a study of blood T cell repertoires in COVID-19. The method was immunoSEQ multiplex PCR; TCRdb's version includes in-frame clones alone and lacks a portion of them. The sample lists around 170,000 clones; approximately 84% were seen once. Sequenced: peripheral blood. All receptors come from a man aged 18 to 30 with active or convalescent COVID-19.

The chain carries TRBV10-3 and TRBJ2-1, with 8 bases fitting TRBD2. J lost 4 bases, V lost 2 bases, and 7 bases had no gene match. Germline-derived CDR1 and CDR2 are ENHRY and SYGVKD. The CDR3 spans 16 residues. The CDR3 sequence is CAISEVAGTQYNEQFF. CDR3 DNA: TGTGCCATCAGTGAGGTAGCGGGAACCCAGTACAATGAGCAGTTCTTC.

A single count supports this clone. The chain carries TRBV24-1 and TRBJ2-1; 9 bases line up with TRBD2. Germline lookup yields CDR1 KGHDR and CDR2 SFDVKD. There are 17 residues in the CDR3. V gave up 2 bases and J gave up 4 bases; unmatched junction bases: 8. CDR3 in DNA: TGTGCCACCAGTGATTCTGGCGGGAGGGCCGTTTACAATGAGCAGTTCTTC. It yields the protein CATSDSGGRAVYNEQFF.

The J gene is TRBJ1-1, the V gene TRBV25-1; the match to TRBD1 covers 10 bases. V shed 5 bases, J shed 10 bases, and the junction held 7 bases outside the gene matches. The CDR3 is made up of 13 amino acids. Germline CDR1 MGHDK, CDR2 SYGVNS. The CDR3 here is CASSFRDRGSAFF. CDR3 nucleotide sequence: TGTGCCAGCAGTTTCCGGGACAGGGGTTCAGCTTTCTTT.

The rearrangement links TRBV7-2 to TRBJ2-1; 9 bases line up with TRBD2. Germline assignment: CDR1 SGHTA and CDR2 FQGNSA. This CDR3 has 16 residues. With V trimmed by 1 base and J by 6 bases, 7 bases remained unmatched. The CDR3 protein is CASSLEGGGVRNEQFF. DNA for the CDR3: TGTGCCAGCAGCTTAGAAGGCGGGGGGGTTCGCAATGAGCAGTTCTTC.

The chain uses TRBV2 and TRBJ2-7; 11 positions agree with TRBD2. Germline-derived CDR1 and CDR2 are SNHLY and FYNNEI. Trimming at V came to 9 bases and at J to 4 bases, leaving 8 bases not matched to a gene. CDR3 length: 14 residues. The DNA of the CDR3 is TGTGCCAGTACTCCGGGACTAGCGGTATACGAGCAGTACTTC. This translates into CASTPGLAVYEQYF.

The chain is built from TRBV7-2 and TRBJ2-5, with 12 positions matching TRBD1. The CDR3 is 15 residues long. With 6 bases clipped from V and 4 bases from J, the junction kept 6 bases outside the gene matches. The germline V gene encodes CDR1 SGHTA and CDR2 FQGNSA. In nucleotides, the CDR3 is TGTGCCAGCAGTAGGGGACAGGGGGCAGGAGAGACCCAGTACTTC. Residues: CASSRGQGAGETQYF.

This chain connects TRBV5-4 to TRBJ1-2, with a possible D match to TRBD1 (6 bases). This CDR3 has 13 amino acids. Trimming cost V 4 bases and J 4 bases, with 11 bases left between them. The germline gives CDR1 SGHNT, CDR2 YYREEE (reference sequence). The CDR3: CASSVGTSYGYTF. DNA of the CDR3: TGTGCCAGCAGCGTCGGGACATCCTATGGCTACACCTTC. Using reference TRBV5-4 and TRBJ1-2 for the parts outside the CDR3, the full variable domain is ETGVTQSPTHLIKTRGQQVTLRCSSQSGHNTVSWYQQALGQGPQFIFQYYREEENGRGNFPPRFSGLQFPNYSSELNVNALELDDSALYLCASSVGTSYGYTFGSGTRLTVV.

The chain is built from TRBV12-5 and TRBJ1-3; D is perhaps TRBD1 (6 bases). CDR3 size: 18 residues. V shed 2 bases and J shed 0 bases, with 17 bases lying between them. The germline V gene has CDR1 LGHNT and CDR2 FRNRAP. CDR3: CASGLRFQGLTSGNTIYF. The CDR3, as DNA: TGTGCTAGTGGTTTGCGCTTCCAGGGGCTCACCTCTGGAAACACCATATATTTT.

The CDR3 is CAWRAGGGYTF. In nucleotides, the CDR3 is TGTGCCTGGAGGGCAGGGGGCGGCTACACCTTC. The chain links TRBV30 to TRBJ1-2, with TRBD1 matching 8 bases. The CDR3 is 11 amino acids. The V segment lost 3 bases and the J segment 8 bases; nucleotides outside the gene matches: 2. Germline V gene data show CDR1 as GTSNPN and CDR2 as SVGIG (reference sequence).

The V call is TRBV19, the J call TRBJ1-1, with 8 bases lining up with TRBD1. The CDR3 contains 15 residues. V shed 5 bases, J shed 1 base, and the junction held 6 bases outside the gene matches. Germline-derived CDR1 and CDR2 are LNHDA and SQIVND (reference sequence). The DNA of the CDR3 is TGTGCCAGTAGTGAGCCGCAGGGGGCGAACACTGAAGCTTTCTTT. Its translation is CASSEPQGANTEAFF.

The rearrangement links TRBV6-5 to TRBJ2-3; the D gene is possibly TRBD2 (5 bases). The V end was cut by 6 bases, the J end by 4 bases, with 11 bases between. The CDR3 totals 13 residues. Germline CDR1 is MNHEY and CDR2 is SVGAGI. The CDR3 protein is CASRRVRSDTQYF. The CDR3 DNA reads TGTGCCAGCAGGAGGGTACGTTCAGATACGCAGTATTTT.

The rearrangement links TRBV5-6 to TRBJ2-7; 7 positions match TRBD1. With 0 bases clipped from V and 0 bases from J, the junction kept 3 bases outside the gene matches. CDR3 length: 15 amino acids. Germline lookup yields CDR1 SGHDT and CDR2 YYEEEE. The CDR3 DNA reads TGTGCCAGCAGCTTGGACAGGGGTCTCTCCTACGAGCAGTACTTC. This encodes CASSLDRGLSYEQYF. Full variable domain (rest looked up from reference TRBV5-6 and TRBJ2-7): DAGVTQSPTHLIKTRGQQVTLRCSPKSGHDTVSWYQQALGQGPQFIFQYYEEEERQRGNFPDRFSGHQFPNYSSELNVNALLLGDSALYLCASSLDRGLSYEQYFGPGTRLTVT.

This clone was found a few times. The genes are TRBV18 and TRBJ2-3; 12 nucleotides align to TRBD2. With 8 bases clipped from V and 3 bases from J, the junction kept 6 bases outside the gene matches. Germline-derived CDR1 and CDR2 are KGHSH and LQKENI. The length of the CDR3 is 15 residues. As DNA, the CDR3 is TGTGCCAGCCCCCCCACTAGCGGGAGGACAGATACGCAGTATTTT. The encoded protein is CASPPTSGRTDTQYF.

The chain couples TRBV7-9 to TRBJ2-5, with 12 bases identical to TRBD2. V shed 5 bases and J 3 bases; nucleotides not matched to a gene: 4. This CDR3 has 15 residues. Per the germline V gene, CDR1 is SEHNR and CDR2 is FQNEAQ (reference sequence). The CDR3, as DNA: TGTGCCAGCAGCGTTAGACTAGCGGGAGAAGAGACCCAGTACTTC. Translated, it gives CASSVRLAGEETQYF.

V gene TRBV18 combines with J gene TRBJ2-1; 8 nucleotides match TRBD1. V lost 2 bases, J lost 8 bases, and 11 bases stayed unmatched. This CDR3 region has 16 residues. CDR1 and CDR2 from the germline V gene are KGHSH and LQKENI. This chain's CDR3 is CASSPRSGQGLYEQFF. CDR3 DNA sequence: TGTGCCAGCTCACCAAGGAGCGGACAGGGTCTTTATGAGCAGTTCTTC. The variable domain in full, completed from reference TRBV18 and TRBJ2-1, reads NAGVMQNPRHLVRRRGQEARLRCSPMKGHSHVYWYRQLPEEGLKFMVYLQKENIIDESGMPKERFSAEFPKEGPSILRIQQVVRGDSAAYFCASSPRSGQGLYEQFFGPGTRLTVL.

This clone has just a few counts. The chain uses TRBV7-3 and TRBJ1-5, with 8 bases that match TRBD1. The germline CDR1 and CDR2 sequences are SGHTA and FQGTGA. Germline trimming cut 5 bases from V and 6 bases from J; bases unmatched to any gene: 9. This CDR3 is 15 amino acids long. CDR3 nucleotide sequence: TGTGCCAGCAGCCACGACAGGGGTCGGACTCAGCCCCAGCATTTT. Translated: CASSHDRGRTQPQHF.

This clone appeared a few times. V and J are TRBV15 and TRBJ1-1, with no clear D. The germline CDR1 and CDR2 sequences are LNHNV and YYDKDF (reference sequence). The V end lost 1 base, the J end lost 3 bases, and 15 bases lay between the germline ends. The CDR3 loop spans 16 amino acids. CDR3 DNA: TGTGCCACCAGCAGAGTTCCGGGAAACGAGGACACTGAAGCTTTCTTT. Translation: CATSRVPGNEDTEAFF.

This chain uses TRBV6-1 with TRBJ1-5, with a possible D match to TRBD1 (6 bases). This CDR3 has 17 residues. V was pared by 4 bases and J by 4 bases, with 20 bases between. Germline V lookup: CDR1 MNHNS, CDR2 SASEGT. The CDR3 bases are TGTGCCAGCAGTGCGAGTCCGGGACACCGGTGGAATCAGCCCCAGCATTTT. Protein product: CASSASPGHRWNQPQHF.

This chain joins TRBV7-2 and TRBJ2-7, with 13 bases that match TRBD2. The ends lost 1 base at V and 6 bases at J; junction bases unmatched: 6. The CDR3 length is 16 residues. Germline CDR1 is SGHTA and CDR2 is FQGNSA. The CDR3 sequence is CASSLGTSGGMGEQYF. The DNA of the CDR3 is TGTGCCAGCAGCTTAGGGACTAGCGGGGGCATGGGCGAGCAGTACTTC.

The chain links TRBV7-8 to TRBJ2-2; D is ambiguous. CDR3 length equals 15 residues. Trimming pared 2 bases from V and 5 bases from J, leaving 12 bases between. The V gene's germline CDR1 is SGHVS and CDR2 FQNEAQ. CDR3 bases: TGTGCCAGCAGCTTAAGGTACAGCCTGACCGGGGAGCTGTTTTTT. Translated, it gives CASSLRYSLTGELFF.

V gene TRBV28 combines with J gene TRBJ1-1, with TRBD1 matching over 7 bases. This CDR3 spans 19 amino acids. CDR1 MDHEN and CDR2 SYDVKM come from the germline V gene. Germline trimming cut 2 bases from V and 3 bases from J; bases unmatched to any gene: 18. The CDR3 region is CASSLRGDSRFQTDTEAFF. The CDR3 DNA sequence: TGTGCCAGCAGTTTAAGGGGGGACAGTCGCTTTCAAACGGACACTGAAGCTTTCTTT.

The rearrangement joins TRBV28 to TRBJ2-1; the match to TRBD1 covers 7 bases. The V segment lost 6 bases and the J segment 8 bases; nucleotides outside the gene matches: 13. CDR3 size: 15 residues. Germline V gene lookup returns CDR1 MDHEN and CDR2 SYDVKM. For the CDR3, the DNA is TGTGCCAGCAGATCCCTCGGGACAGATGGGGATGAGCAGTTCTTC. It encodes CASRSLGTDGDEQFF.

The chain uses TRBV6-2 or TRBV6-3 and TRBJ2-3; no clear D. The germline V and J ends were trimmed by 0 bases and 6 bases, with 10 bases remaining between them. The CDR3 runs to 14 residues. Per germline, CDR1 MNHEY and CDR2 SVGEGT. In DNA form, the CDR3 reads TGTGCCAGCAGTTACTCCGTAACTCTGGATACGCAGTATTTT. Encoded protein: CASSYSVTLDTQYF.

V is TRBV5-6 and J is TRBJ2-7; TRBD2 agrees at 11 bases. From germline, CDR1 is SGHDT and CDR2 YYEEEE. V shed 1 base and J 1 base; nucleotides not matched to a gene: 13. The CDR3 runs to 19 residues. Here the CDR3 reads CASSLFGLAGYGPSYEQYF. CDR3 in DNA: TGTGCCAGCAGCTTGTTTGGACTAGCGGGTTATGGGCCATCCTACGAGCAGTACTTC.

The CDR3 sequence is CASRKTSGREEGTDTQYF. As DNA, the CDR3 is TGTGCCAGCAGGAAGACTAGCGGGAGGGAAGAAGGCACAGATACGCAGTATTTT. The chain couples TRBV2 to TRBJ2-3, with 14 bases that match TRBD2. Germline V gene data show CDR1 as SNHLY and CDR2 as FYNNEI. Losses at the gene ends were 6 bases for V and 1 base for J; bases not matched to a gene: 9. The CDR3 contains 18 residues.

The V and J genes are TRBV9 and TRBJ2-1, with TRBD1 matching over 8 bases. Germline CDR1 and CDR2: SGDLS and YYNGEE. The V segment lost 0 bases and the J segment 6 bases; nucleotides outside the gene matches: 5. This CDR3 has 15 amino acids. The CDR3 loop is CASSVATGEFNEQFF. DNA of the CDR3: TGTGCCAGCAGCGTAGCGACAGGGGAATTCAATGAGCAGTTCTTC.

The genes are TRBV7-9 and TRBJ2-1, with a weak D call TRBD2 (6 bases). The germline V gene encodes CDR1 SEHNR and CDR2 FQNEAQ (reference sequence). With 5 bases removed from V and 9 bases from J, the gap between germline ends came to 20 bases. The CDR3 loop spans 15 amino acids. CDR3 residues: CASSPNRLAGFEQFF. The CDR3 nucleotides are TGTGCCAGCAGCCCAAACCGCCTGGCGGGATTTGAGCAGTTCTTC.

In DNA, the CDR3 is TGTGCCAGCAGCGTCGGCAGGGTCTCTAACTATGGCTACACCTTC. Translation gives CASSVGRVSNYGYTF. V is TRBV7-2 and J is TRBJ1-2; weak D call: TRBD1 (5 bases). Between the trimmed V and J ends, which lost 5 bases and 0 bases, there was a span of 13 bases. The CDR3 spans 15 residues. Germline V gene lookup returns CDR1 SGHTA and CDR2 FQGNSA.

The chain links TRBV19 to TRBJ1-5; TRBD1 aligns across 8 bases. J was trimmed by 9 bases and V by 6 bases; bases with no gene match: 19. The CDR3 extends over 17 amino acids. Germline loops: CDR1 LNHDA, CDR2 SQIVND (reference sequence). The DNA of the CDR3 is TGTGCCAGTAGCAACTGGGGCAGGGGGCCAGACGGGGGGCCCCAGCATTTT. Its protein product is CASSNWGRGPDGGPQHF.